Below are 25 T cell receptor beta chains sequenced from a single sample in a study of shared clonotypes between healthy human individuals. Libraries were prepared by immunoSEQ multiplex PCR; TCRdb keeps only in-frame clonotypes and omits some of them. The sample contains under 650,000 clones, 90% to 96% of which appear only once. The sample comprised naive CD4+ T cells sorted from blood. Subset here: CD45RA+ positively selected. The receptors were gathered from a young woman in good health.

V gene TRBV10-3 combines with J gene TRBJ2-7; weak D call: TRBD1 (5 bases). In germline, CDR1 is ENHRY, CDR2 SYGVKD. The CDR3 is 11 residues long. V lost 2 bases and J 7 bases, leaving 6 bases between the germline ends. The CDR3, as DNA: TGTGCCATCAGTGAGCAGGGAGAGCAGTACTTC. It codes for CAISEQGEQYF.

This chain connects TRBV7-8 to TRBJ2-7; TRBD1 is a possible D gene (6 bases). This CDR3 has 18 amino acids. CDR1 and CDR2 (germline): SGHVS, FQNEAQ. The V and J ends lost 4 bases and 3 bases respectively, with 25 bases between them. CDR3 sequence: CASSYRSQQGRANYEQYF. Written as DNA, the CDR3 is TGTGCCAGCAGCTACCGGTCACAACAGGGACGGGCGAACTACGAGCAGTACTTC.

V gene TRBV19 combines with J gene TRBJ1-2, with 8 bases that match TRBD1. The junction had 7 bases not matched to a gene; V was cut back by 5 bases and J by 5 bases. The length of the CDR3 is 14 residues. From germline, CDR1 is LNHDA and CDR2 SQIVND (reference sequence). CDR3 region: CASSQGDRIYGYTF. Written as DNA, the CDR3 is TGTGCCAGTAGTCAAGGGGACAGGATATATGGCTACACCTTC.

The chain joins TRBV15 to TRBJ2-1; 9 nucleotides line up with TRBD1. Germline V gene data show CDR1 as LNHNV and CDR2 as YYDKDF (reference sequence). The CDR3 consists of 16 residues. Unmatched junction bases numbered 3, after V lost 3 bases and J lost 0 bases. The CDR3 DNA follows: TGTGCCACCAGCAGGGGACAGGGAAGCTCCTACAATGAGCAGTTCTTC. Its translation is CATSRGQGSSYNEQFF. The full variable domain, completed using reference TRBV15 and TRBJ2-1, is DAMVIQNPRYQVTQFGKPVTLSCSQTLNHNVMYWYQQKSSQAPKLLFHYYDKDFNNEADTPDNFQSRRPNTSFCFLDIRSPGLGDTAMYLCATSRGQGSSYNEQFFGPGTRLTVL.

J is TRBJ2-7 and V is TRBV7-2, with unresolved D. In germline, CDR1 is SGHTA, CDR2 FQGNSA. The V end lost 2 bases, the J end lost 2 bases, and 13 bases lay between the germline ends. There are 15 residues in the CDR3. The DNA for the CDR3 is TGTGCCAGCAGCTTAAAACACCTGATTACCTACGAGCAGTACTTC. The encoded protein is CASSLKHLITYEQYF. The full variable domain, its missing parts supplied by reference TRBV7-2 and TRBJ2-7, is GAGVSQSPSNKVTEKGKDVELRCDPISGHTALYWYRQSLGQGLEFLIYFQGNSAPDKSGLPSDRFSAERTGGSVSTLTIQRTQQEDSAVYLCASSLKHLITYEQYFGPGTRLTVT.

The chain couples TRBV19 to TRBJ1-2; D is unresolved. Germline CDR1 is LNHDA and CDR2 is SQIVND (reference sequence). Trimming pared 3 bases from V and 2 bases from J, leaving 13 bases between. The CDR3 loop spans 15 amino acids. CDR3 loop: CASSIDIVTNYGYTF. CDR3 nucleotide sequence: TGTGCCAGTAGTATCGACATCGTTACAAACTATGGCTACACCTTC.

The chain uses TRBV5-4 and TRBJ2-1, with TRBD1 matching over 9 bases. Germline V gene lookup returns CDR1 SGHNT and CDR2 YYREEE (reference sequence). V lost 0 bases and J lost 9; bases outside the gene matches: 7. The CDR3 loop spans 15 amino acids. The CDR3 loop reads CASSLGGTGRTEQFF. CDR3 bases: TGTGCCAGCAGCTTGGGGGGGACAGGGAGGACTGAGCAGTTCTTC.

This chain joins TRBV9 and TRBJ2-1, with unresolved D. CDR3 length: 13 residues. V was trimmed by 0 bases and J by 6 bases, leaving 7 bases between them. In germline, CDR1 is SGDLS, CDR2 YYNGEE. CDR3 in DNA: TGTGCCAGCAGCGTAGGCAGTAGCAATGAGCAGTTCTTC. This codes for CASSVGSSNEQFF.

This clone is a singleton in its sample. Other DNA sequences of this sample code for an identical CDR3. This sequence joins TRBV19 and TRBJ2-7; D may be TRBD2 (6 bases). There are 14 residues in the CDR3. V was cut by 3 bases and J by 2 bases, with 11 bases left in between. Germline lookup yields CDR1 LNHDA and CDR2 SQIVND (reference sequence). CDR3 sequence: CASSIQGGTYEQYF. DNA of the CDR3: TGTGCCAGTAGTATTCAGGGAGGTACCTACGAGCAGTACTTC.

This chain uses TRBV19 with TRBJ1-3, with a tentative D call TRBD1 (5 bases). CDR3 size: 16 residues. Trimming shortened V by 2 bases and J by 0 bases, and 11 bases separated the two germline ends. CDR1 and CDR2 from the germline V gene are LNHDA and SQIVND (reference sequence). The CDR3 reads CASSILGDFSGNTIYF. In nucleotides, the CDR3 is TGTGCCAGTAGTATATTAGGGGACTTCTCTGGAAACACCATATATTTT.

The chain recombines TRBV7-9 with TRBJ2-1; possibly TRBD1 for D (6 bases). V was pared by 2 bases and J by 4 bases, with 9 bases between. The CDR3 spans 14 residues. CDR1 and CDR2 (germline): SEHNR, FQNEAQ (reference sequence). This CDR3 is CASSLSQGYNEQFF. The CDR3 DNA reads TGTGCCAGCAGCTTATCACAGGGTTACAATGAGCAGTTCTTC.

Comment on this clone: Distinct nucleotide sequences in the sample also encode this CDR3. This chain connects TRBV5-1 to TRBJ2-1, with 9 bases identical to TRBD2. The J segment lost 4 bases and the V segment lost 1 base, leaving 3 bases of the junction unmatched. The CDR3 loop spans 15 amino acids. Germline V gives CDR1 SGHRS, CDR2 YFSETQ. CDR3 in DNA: TGCGCCAGCAGCTTGAGTAGCGGGAGTTACAATGAGCAGTTCTTC. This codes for CASSLSSGSYNEQFF.

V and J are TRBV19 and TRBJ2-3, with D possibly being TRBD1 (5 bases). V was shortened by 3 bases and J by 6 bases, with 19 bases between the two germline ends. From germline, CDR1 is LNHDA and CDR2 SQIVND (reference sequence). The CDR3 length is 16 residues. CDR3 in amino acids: CASSISFQTGADTQYF. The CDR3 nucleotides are TGTGCCAGTAGTATTTCTTTTCAGACTGGGGCGGATACGCAGTATTTT.

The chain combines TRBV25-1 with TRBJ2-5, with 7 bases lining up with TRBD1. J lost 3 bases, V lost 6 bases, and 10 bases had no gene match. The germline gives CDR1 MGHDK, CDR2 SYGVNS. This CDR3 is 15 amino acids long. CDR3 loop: CASRAQRQGKETQYF. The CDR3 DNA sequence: TGTGCCAGCAGAGCCCAACGACAGGGCAAAGAGACCCAGTACTTC.

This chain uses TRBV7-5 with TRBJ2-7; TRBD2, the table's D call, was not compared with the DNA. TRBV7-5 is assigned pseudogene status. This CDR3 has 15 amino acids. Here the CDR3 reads CASSLGSGGSYEQYF. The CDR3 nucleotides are TGTGCCAGCAGCTTAGGGAGCGGAGGCTCCTACGAGCAGTACTTT.

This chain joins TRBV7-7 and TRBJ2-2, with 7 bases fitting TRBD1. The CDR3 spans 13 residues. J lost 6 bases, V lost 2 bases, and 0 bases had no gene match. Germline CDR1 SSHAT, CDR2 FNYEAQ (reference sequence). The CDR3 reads CASSLTGAGELFF. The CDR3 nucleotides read TGTGCCAGCAGCTTAACAGGGGCCGGGGAGCTGTTTTTT. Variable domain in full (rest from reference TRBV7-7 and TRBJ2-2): GAGVSQSPRYKVTKRGQDVTLRCDPISSHATLYWYQQALGQGPEFLTYFNYEAQPDKSGLPSDRFSAERPEGSISTLTIQRTEQRDSAMYRCASSLTGAGELFFGEGSRLTVL.

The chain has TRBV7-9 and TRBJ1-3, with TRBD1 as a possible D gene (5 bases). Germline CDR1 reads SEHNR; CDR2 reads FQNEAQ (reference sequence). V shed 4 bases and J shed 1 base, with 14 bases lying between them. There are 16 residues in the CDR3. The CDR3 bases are TGTGCCAGCAGCTCCTGGGACGGAAAGTCTGGAAACACCATATATTTT. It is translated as CASSSWDGKSGNTIYF. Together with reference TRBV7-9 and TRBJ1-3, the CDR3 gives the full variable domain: DTGVSQNPRHKITKRGQNVTFRCDPISEHNRLYWYRQTLGQGPEFLTYFQNEAQLEKSRLLSDRFSAERPKGSFSTLEIQRTEQGDSAMYLCASSSWDGKSGNTIYFGEGSWLTVV.

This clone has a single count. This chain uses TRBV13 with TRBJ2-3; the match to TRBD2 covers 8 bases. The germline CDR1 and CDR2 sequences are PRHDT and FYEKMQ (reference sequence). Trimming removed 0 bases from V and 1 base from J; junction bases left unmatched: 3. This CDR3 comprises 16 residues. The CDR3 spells CASSLGKTSGTDTQYF. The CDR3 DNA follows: TGTGCCAGCAGCTTAGGCAAGACTAGCGGCACAGATACGCAGTATTTT.

The CDR3 spells CASRVLGQGGYTF. CDR3 nucleotides: TGTGCCAGCAGAGTCTTGGGGCAGGGTGGCTACACCTTC. The gene calls are TRBV28 and TRBJ1-2; a weak D match, TRBD1 (5 bases). Trimming took off 6 bases at V and 7 bases at J, with 15 bases between the two ends. Per germline, CDR1 MDHEN and CDR2 SYDVKM. The CDR3 length is 13 residues.

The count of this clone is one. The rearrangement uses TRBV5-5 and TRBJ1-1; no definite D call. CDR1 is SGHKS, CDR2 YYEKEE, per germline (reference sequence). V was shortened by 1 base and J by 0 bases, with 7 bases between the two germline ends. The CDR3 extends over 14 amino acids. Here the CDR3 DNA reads TGTGCCAGCAGCTTGCTTATCGTGAACACTGAAGCTTTCTTT. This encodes CASSLLIVNTEAFF.

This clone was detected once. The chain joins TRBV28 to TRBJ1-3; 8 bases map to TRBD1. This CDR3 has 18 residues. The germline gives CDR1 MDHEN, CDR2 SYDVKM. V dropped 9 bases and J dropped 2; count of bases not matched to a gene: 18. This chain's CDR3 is CASLGRIRTTGAGNTIYF. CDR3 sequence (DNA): TGTGCCAGTTTGGGTCGGATCCGAACGACAGGGGCTGGAAACACCATATATTTT.

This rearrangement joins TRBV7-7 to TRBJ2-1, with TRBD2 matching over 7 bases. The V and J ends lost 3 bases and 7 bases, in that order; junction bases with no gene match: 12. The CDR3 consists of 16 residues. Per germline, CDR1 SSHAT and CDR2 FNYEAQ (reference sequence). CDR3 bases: TGTGCCAGCAGCTTGGTGGGGAGGGCCAATTGGAATGAGCAGTTCTTC. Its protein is CASSLVGRANWNEQFF.

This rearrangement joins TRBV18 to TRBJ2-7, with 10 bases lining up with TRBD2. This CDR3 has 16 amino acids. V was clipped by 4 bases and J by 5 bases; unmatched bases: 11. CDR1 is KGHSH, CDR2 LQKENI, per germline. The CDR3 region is CASSRRTSGVVDEQYF. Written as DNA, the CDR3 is TGTGCCAGCTCACGACGGACTAGCGGAGTAGTAGACGAGCAGTACTTC.

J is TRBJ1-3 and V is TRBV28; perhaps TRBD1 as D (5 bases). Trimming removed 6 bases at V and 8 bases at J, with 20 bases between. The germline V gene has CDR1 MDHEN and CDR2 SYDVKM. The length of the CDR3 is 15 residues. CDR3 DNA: TGTGCCAGCAGACTCTTGGGACGACAGACGGACACCATATATTTT. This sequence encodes CASRLLGRQTDTIYF.

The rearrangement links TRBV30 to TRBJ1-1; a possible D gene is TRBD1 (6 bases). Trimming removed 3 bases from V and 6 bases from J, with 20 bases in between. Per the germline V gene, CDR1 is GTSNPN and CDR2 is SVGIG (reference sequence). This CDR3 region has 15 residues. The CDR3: CAWSVGGTGGAEAFF. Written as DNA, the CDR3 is TGTGCCTGGAGCGTCGGCGGGACGGGGGGCGCTGAAGCTTTCTTT.